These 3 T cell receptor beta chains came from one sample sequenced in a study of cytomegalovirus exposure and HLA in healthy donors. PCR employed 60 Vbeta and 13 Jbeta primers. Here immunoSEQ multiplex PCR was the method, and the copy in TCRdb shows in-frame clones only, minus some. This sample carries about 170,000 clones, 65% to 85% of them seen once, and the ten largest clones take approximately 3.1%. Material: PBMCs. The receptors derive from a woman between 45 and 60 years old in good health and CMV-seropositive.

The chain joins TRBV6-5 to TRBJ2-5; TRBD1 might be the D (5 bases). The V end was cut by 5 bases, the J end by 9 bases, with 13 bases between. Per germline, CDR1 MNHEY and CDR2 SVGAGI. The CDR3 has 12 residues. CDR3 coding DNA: TGTGCCAGCAGTGACAGCCCAATGGCCCAGTACTTC. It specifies CASSDSPMAQYF.

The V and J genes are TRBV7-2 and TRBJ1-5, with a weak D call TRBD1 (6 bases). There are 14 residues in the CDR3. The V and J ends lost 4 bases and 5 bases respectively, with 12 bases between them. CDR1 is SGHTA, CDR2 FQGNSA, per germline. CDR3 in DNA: TGTGCCAGCAGCTCCTCCAGGGGCTATCAGCCCCAGCATTTT. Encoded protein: CASSSSRGYQPQHF.

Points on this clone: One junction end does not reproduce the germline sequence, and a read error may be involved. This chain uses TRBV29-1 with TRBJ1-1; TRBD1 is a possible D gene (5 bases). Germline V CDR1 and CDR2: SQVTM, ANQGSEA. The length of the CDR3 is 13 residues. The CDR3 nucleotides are TGCAGCGCTGAACATACAGGGAACACTGAAGCTTTCTTT. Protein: CSAEHTGNTEAFF. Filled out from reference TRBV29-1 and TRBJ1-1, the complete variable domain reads SAVISQKPSRDICQRGTSLTIQCQVDSQVTMMFWYRQQPGQSLTLIATANQGSEATYESGFVIDKFPISRPNLTFSTLTVSNMSPEDSSIYLCSAEHTGNTEAFFGQGTRLTVV.